These 29 T cell receptor beta chains were sequenced from one sample in a study of shared clonotypes between healthy human individuals (dated by TCRdb to 2019 to 2021). Preparation of the library involved the immunoSEQ multiplex PCR assay. TCRdb took over this immuneACCESS table, retaining in-frame rearrangements with V and J assigned. Such tables are incomplete; in checked studies, under half of the missing clones stem from an unresolved V gene, and the remainder is unexplained. The sample table lists around 2.5 million clones, approximately 93% of them with a count of one. Approximately 0.36% of the sample is taken by the ten largest. Sequencing was carried out using naive CD4+ T cells from PBMCs. The cell subset or site label on this specimen signifies: CD45RA+ positively selected. The receptor source for this set is a man aged 18 to 35 in good health. Some clones in this sample may be carry-over from other donors' samples.

On this clone itself: The limits of the CDR3 on the DNA are not certain, so only TCRdb's listed CDR3 is given. This chain connects TRBV28 to TRBJ1-2; no DNA check was done on the table's D call, TRBD1. 14 amino acids form the CDR3, both terminal residues included. Germline CDR1 MDHEN, CDR2 SYDVKM. CDR3 loop: CASSSSQGIYGYTF.

The chain has TRBV15 and TRBJ2-7; no clear D. Germline lookup yields CDR1 LNHNV and CDR2 YYDKDF (reference sequence). V lost 5 bases to trimming and J lost 3 bases, with 5 bases between them. The CDR3 is 11 amino acids. CDR3 sequence reads: CATSGYYEQYF. CDR3 in DNA: TGTGCCACCAGCGGGTACTACGAGCAGTACTTC.

V gene TRBV6-5 combines with J gene TRBJ1-2, with TRBD1 as a possible D gene (5 bases). V dropped 0 bases and J dropped 8 bases, with 16 bases sitting between them. The CDR3 loop spans 15 amino acids. The germline gives CDR1 MNHEY, CDR2 SVGAGI. This CDR3 reads CASSYSPVGQNGYTF. CDR3 in DNA: TGTGCCAGCAGTTACTCCCCAGTGGGGCAGAACGGCTACACCTTC.

Turning to this clone: Additional DNA sequences in this sample encode the identical CDR3. This rearrangement joins TRBV28 to TRBJ2-7; D gene ambiguous. Trimming stripped 2 bases from V and 1 base from J, with 6 bases between. The CDR3 sequence is 13 residues long. The V gene's germline CDR1 is MDHEN and CDR2 SYDVKM. The CDR3 loop reads CASSLRPSYEQYF. As DNA, the CDR3 is TGTGCCAGCAGTTTACGACCTTCCTACGAGCAGTACTTC.

This sequence joins TRBV27 and TRBJ2-7; D not certain. Germline V gene data show CDR1 as MNHEY and CDR2 as SMNVEV (reference sequence). V shed 2 bases and J shed 3 bases, with 11 bases lying between them. The CDR3 totals 14 residues. CDR3 nucleotides: TGTGCCAGCAGTTTAGAGTTCCCCGGCTACGAGCAGTACTTC. It codes for CASSLEFPGYEQYF.

The rearrangement joins TRBV28 to TRBJ2-3; D is ambiguous. V was trimmed by 6 bases and J by 2 bases, leaving 18 bases between them. Germline CDR1 is MDHEN and CDR2 is SYDVKM. The CDR3 loop spans 16 amino acids. This CDR3 reads CASRTTVGGLTDTQYF. For the CDR3, the DNA is TGTGCCAGCAGGACCACCGTGGGCGGCCTCACAGATACGCAGTATTTT.

The chain combines TRBV27 with TRBJ2-1; TRBD2 agrees at 14 bases. Germline V gene lookup returns CDR1 MNHEY and CDR2 SMNVEV (reference sequence). V gave up 6 bases and J gave up 6 bases; unmatched junction bases: 16. The CDR3 contains 19 residues. CDR3 bases: TGTGCCAGCAGCAAGTTCAAGAAAAAGGGACTAGCGGGAGTCAATGAGCAGTTCTTC. This translates into CASSKFKKKGLAGVNEQFF.

On this clone itself: Distinct nucleotide sequences in the sample also encode this CDR3. This chain links TRBV18 with TRBJ1-6, with a possible D match to TRBD1 (6 bases). This CDR3 is built from 14 residues. The germline V and J ends were trimmed by 2 bases and 8 bases, with 10 bases remaining between them. Germline CDR1 is KGHSH and CDR2 is LQKENI. The CDR3 region is CASSPTGGDSPLHF. For the CDR3, the DNA is TGTGCCAGCTCACCAACCGGGGGCGATTCACCCCTCCACTTT.

The chain links TRBV5-5 to TRBJ2-2, with TRBD2 matching over 12 bases. The CDR3 is made up of 16 amino acids. CDR1 is SGHKS, CDR2 YYEKEE, per germline (reference sequence). V was pared by 4 bases and J by 7 bases, with 8 bases of the junction left unmatched. DNA of the CDR3: TGTGCCAGCAGCCGACTAGCGGGAGCTAGTAGCGGGGAGCTGTTTTTT. This sequence encodes CASSRLAGASSGELFF.

Only a few counts were recorded for this clone. The chain couples TRBV10-3 to TRBJ1-4; no clear D. Trimming removed 6 bases at V and 6 bases at J, with 11 bases between. This CDR3 region has 13 residues. CDR1 is ENHRY and CDR2 is SYGVKD in the germline V gene. The CDR3 DNA reads TGTGCCATCAGCCAAATATGGGATGAAAAACTGTTTTTT. Translating gives CAISQIWDEKLFF.

V and J are TRBV28 and TRBJ1-2; the D gene is possibly TRBD1 (5 bases). CDR1 and CDR2 from the germline V gene are MDHEN and SYDVKM. CDR3 length: 14 residues. V lost 6 bases and J 7 bases, leaving 18 bases between the germline ends. In DNA form, the CDR3 reads TGTGCCAGCAGCGAGACAGCACTTGGGGGTGGCTACACCTTC. This sequence encodes CASSETALGGGYTF.

The chain combines TRBV27 with TRBJ2-3; 8 bases map to TRBD2. V shed 6 bases and J 4 bases; nucleotides not matched to a gene: 12. There are 16 residues in the CDR3. Germline CDR1 and CDR2: MNHEY and SMNVEV (reference sequence). CDR3 DNA sequence: TGTGCCAGCAGGCCACCACTAGCGGCCTCCCCAGATACGCAGTATTTT. Translated, it gives CASRPPLAASPDTQYF.

This clone was seen a single time. Additional DNA sequences in this sample encode the identical CDR3. This chain connects TRBV20-1 to TRBJ2-1; D is unclear. The CDR3 is 11 amino acids. Trimming pared 2 bases from V and 5 bases from J, leaving 4 bases between. Germline CDR1 reads DFQATT; CDR2 reads SNEGSKA (reference sequence). The CDR3 loop is CSARTDNEQFF. The CDR3 DNA follows: TGCAGTGCTAGAACAGACAATGAGCAGTTCTTC.

This chain uses TRBV11-2 with TRBJ1-2; no clear D gene. The CDR3 runs to 15 residues. The germline CDR1 and CDR2 sequences are SGHAT and FQNNGV. V was shortened by 4 bases and J by 7 bases, with 19 bases between the two germline ends. The CDR3 DNA reads as TGTGCCAGCAGCTCCGAGGACCGGAGAATGGGTGGCTACACCTTC. Protein: CASSSEDRRMGGYTF. The entire variable domain, with the rest obtained from reference TRBV11-2 and TRBJ1-2, is as follows: EAGVAQSPRYKIIEKRQSVAFWCNPISGHATLYWYQQILGQGPKLLIQFQNNGVVDDSQLPKDRFSAERLKGVDSTLKIQPAKLEDSAVYLCASSSEDRRMGGYTFGSGTRLTVV.

This chain uses TRBV20-1 with TRBJ2-7, with D possibly TRBD2 on 5 matching bases. This CDR3 contains 11 residues. V was cut by 6 bases and J by 3 bases, with 9 bases left in between. Germline lookup yields CDR1 DFQATT and CDR2 SNEGSKA (reference sequence). Here the CDR3 reads CSADSDYEQYF. In DNA form, the CDR3 reads TGCAGTGCCGATAGCGACTACGAGCAGTACTTC.

This clone was counted a single time. The J gene is TRBJ1-4, the V gene TRBV27; 9 bases agree with TRBD1. V gave up 10 bases and J gave up 10 bases; unmatched junction bases: 10. Per the germline V gene, CDR1 is MNHEY and CDR2 is SMNVEV (reference sequence). The length of the CDR3 is 13 residues. The CDR3 loop reads CATRDRAYGKLFF. CDR3 nucleotides: TGTGCCACCCGGGACAGGGCCTACGGAAAACTGTTTTTT.

CDR3: CASSPPGVNQNEQFF. CDR3 coding DNA: TGTGCCAGCAGCCCACCGGGGGTAAACCAGAATGAGCAGTTCTTC. V usage is TRBV5-4 and J usage is TRBJ2-1; possible D gene TRBD2, 6 bases. CDR3 size: 15 residues. Per germline, CDR1 SGHNT and CDR2 YYREEE (reference sequence). The V gene lost 4 bases and the J gene lost 7 bases, with 18 bases spanning the gap.

Of note for this clone: Other nucleotide sequences in the sample specify the same CDR3. This chain uses TRBV6-1 with TRBJ1-1; TRBD1 is a possible D gene (5 bases). The CDR3 runs 13 residues. The germline CDR1 and CDR2 sequences are MNHNS and SASEGT. V was trimmed by 4 bases and J by 0 bases, leaving 6 bases between them. The CDR3 spells CASSVTVNTEAFF. The CDR3 DNA is TGTGCCAGCAGTGTGACAGTGAACACTGAAGCTTTCTTT.

The rearrangement links TRBV30 to TRBJ1-2; 9 bases are a match to TRBD1. V shed 0 bases, J shed 14 bases, and the junction held 4 bases outside the gene matches. Germline CDR1 reads GTSNPN; CDR2 reads SVGIG (reference sequence). The length of the CDR3 is 11 residues. The CDR3 DNA follows: TGTGCCTGGAGTGTACAGGGGGCTCTAACCTTC. It specifies CAWSVQGALTF.

The rearrangement joins TRBV9 to TRBJ1-1; D is possibly TRBD1 (5 bases). In germline, CDR1 is SGDLS, CDR2 YYNGEE. V lost 3 bases and J 6 bases, leaving 18 bases between the germline ends. The CDR3 spans 15 residues. The CDR3 nucleotides are TGTGCCAGCAGCGCCGCAGGGTATTGGGTTGCTGAAGCTTTCTTT. Translation: CASSAAGYWVAEAFF.

The chain has TRBV2 and TRBJ2-7, with 9 bases that match TRBD1. This CDR3 has 15 residues. The germline CDR1 and CDR2 sequences are SNHLY and FYNNEI. Trimming at V came to 2 bases and at J to 2 bases, leaving 4 bases not matched to a gene. CDR3 bases: TGTGCCAGCAGTGAAAGGCGGACAGGGGCCTACGAGCAGTACTTC. Translating gives CASSERRTGAYEQYF.

The V call is TRBV19, the J call TRBJ2-7, with 9 bases that match TRBD2. Germline V gene sequence: CDR1 LNHDA, CDR2 SQIVND (reference sequence). The CDR3 spans 14 residues. Germline trimming cut 6 bases from V and 4 bases from J; bases unmatched to any gene: 7. The CDR3 loop is CASSPSGTLYEQYF. Here the CDR3 DNA reads TGTGCCAGTAGCCCTAGCGGGACGCTTTACGAGCAGTACTTC. The full variable domain, in which reference TRBV19 and TRBJ2-7 provide the parts outside the CDR3, is DGGITQSPKYLFRKEGQNVTLSCEQNLNHDAMYWYRQDPGQGLRLIYYSQIVNDFQKGDIAEGYSVSREKKESFPLTVTSAQKNPTAFYLCASSPSGTLYEQYFGPGTRLTVT.

The J gene is TRBJ2-2, the V gene TRBV4-3, with 7 nucleotides matching TRBD2. There are 16 residues in the CDR3. Germline V CDR1 and CDR2: LGHNA, YSLEER. Losses at the gene ends were 0 bases for V and 0 bases for J; bases not matched to a gene: 1. The chain's CDR3 is CASSQEGGANTGELFF. CDR3 nucleotide sequence: TGCGCCAGCAGCCAAGAGGGGGGGGCGAACACCGGGGAGCTGTTTTTT.

This chain joins TRBV18 and TRBJ2-1, with 8 bases aligning to TRBD2. Unmatched junction bases numbered 3, after V lost 3 bases and J lost 5 bases. The CDR3 runs to 14 residues. CDR1 and CDR2 from the germline V gene are KGHSH and LQKENI. CDR3: CASSPSGGNNEQFF. The CDR3 DNA reads TGTGCCAGCTCACCTTCGGGGGGGAACAATGAGCAGTTCTTC.

The V call is TRBV10-3, the J call TRBJ2-2; 11 bases agree with TRBD2. V was clipped by 6 bases and J by 2 bases; unmatched bases: 8. The CDR3 has 17 amino acids. The germline V gene has CDR1 ENHRY and CDR2 SYGVKD. The CDR3 DNA is TGTGCCATCAGGGGGACTAGCGGTTACTCTAACACCGGGGAGCTGTTTTTT. Its translation: CAIRGTSGYSNTGELFF.

The chain has TRBV27 and TRBJ2-7, with D tentatively TRBD1 (6 bases). Trimming took 6 bases from V and 1 from J, leaving 10 bases between them. Germline V gene lookup returns CDR1 MNHEY and CDR2 SMNVEV (reference sequence). The CDR3 is made up of 13 amino acids. The CDR3 DNA is TGTGCCAGCAGAGTGACAGGTTCCTACGAGCAGTACTTC. As protein: CASRVTGSYEQYF.

This clone was picked up one time. The gene calls are TRBV4-1 and TRBJ2-1; TRBD2 aligns across 9 bases. This CDR3 has 17 residues. From germline, CDR1 is MGHRA and CDR2 YSYEKL. The V segment lost 0 bases and the J segment 4 bases; nucleotides outside the gene matches: 7. In DNA, the CDR3 is TGCGCCAGCAGCCAAGATCCGGCGGGAGGGGGGTACAATGAGCAGTTCTTC. Amino acids: CASSQDPAGGGYNEQFF.

A note on this clone: Additional DNA sequences in this sample encode the identical CDR3. This sequence joins TRBV7-2 and TRBJ2-5, with D possibly being TRBD2 (6 bases). Germline V CDR1 and CDR2: SGHTA, FQGNSA. This CDR3 contains 14 residues. Trimming shortened V by 1 base and J by 1 base, and 7 bases separated the two germline ends. The CDR3 nucleotides are TGTGCCAGCAGCTTAGTCGGGGGCCAAGAGACCCAGTACTTC. Its protein is CASSLVGGQETQYF.

The chain employs TRBV19 and TRBJ1-2; the D gene is possibly TRBD1 (5 bases). This CDR3 is 13 amino acids long. Germline V gene data show CDR1 as LNHDA and CDR2 as SQIVND (reference sequence). V was clipped by 6 bases and J by 3 bases, with 11 bases between them. The CDR3 region is CASRRGYDYGYTF. CDR3 DNA sequence: TGTGCCAGTAGAAGGGGCTACGACTATGGCTACACCTTC.